The present TCR beta chain was sequenced within a study of blood T cell repertoires in COVID-19. The overall study: The analysed material was cDNA or gDNA that came from T cells, B-cell-depleted T cells, or PBMCs.

As handled by the study authors: Nucleated cell number was recorded as an estimate derived from reference gene primer amplification. The table came from immunoSEQ multiplex PCR; TCRdb's copy has only in-frame clones and leaves some out. The DNA was the basis for D and trimming; V, J and clone size are from that table. The data show under 300,000 clones, 70% to 90% seen once. The germline V gene has CDR1 SGHNT and CDR2 YYREEE (reference sequence). The CDR3 has 11 amino acids. Trimming cost V 4 bases and J 5 bases, with 6 bases left between them. Sequences were obtained from peripheral blood. The V gene is TRBV5-4, the J gene TRBJ2-5; D perhaps matches TRBD1 (6 bases). The TCR was taken from a woman in her 70s with acute or convalescent COVID-19. DNA for the CDR3: TGTGCCAGCAGCCAGGGGGAGACCCAGTACTTC. Its translation: CASSQGETQYF.